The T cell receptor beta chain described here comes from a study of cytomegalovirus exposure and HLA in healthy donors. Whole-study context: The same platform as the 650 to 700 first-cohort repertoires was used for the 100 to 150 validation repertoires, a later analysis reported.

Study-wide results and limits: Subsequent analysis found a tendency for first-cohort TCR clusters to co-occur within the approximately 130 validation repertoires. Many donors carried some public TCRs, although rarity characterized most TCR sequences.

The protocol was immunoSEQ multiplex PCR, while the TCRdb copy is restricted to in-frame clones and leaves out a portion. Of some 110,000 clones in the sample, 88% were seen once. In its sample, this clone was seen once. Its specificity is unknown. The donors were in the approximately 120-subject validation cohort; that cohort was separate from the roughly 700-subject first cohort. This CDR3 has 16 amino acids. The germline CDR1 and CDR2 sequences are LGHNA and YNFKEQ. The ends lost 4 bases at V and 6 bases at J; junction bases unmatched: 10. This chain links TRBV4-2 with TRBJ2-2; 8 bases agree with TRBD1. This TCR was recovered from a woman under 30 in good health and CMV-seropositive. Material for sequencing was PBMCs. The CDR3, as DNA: TGTGCCAGCAGCCTTTCCGGGACAGGTCACTCCGGGGAGCTGTTTTTT. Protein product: CASSLSGTGHSGELFF.